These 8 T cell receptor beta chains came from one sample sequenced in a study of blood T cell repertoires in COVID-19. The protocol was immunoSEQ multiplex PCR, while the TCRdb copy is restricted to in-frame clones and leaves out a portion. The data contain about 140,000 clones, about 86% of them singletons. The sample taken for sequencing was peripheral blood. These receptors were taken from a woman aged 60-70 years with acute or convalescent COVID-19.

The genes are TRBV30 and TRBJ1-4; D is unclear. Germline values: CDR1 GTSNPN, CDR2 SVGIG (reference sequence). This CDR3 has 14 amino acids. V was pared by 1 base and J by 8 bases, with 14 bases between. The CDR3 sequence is CAWSGLPLREKLFF. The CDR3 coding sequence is TGTGCCTGGAGTGGACTTCCCCTGAGAGAAAAACTGTTTTTT.

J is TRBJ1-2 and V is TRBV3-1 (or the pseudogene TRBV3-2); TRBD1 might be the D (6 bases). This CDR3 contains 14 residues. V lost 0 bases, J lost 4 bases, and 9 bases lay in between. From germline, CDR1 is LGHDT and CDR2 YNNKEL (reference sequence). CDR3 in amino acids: CASSQDRGAYGYTF. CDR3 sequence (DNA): TGTGCCAGCAGCCAAGATCGGGGGGCCTATGGCTACACCTTC.

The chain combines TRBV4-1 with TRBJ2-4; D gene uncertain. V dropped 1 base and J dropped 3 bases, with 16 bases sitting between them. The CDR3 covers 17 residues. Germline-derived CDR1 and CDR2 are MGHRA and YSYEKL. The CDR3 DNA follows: TGCGCCAGCAGCCAAGTGGGTACAGCCCGCCGCAAAAACATTCAGTACTTC. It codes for CASSQVGTARRKNIQYF.

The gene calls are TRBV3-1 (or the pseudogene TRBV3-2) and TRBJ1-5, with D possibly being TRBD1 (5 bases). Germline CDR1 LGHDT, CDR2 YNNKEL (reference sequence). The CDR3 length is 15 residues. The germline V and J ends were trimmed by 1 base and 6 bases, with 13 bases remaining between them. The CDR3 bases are TGTGCCAGCAGCCAAGGAGGCAGGGAGGGTCAGCCCCAGCATTTT. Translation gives CASSQGGREGQPQHF.

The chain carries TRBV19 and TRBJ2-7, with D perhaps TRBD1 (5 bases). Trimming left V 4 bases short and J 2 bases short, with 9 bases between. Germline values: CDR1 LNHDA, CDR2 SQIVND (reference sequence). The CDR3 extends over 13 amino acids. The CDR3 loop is CASSTDITYEQYF. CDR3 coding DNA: TGTGCCAGTAGTACGGACATCACCTACGAGCAGTACTTC.

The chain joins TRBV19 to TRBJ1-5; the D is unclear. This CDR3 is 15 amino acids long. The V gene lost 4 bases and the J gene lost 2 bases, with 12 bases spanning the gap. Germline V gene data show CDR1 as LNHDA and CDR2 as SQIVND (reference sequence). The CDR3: CASSTLGDGNQPQHF. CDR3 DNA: TGTGCCAGTAGTACACTGGGCGACGGCAATCAGCCCCAGCATTTT. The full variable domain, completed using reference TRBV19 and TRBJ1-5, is DGGITQSPKYLFRKEGQNVTLSCEQNLNHDAMYWYRQDPGQGLRLIYYSQIVNDFQKGDIAEGYSVSREKKESFPLTVTSAQKNPTAFYLCASSTLGDGNQPQHFGDGTRLSIL.

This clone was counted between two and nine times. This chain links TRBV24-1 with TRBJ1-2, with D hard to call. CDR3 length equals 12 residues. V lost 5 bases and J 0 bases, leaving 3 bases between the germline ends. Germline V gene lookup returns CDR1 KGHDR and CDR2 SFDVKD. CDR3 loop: CATSAPNYGYTF. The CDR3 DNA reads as TGTGCCACCAGTGCTCCTAACTATGGCTACACCTTC.

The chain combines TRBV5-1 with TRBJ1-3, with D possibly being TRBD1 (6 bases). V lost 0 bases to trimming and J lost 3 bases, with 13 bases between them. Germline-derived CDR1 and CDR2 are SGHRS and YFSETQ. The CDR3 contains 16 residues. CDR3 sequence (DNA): TGCGCCAGCAGCTTGGCCGGGGGGCGTTTTGGAAACACCATATATTTT. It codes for CASSLAGGRFGNTIYF.